The 25 T cell receptor beta chains presented below share a single source sample, sequenced in a study of metastatic and nonmetastatic thyroid tumors (dated by TCRdb to 2020 to 2021). No treatment had been received by any patient before thyroid surgery. Library method: PCR. The run used an Illumina HiSeq 4000. The raw public data were reprocessed by TCRdb itself: fastp quality trimming at Q25, MiXCR clonotype calling, in-frame beta chains only. For this sample there are about 92,000 clones; about 15% appear just once. The ten biggest clones cover roughly 3.9% of the sample. Sample: blood. These receptors were obtained from a female donor with papillary thyroid cancer or a benign thyroid nodule (not recorded which). Some clones in this sample may be carry-over from other donors' samples.

This chain links TRBV6-5 with TRBJ1-5, with D unclear. Trimming cost V 4 bases and J 10 bases, with 17 bases left between them. The CDR3 runs 14 residues. Germline CDR1 reads MNHEY; CDR2 reads SVGAGI. Here the CDR3 DNA reads TGTGCCAGCAGTTCAACATGGTCTATCCATCCCCAGCATTTT. This encodes CASSSTWSIHPQHF.

The V and J genes are TRBV28 and TRBJ1-2; D is uncertain. The CDR3 sequence is 10 residues long. Germline V CDR1 and CDR2: MDHEN, SYDVKM. Trimming removed 6 bases at V and 8 bases at J, with 7 bases between. CDR3 DNA: TGTGCCAGCAGCCCCCCCGGCTACACCTTC. This gives the protein CASSPPGYTF.

This clone appeared many times. The rearrangement uses TRBV20-1 and TRBJ1-1, with D maybe TRBD1 (6 bases). The ends were cut back, 7 bases at V and 1 base at J, with 16 bases in the middle. CDR3 length: 14 residues. CDR1 and CDR2 (germline): DFQATT, SNEGSKA (reference sequence). The CDR3 sequence is CSDTPQGRNTEAFF. CDR3 bases: TGCAGTGACACTCCGCAGGGGAGGAACACTGAAGCTTTCTTT.

This clone was seen ten or more times. This rearrangement joins TRBV28 to TRBJ1-2; D gene uncertain. This CDR3 is 15 amino acids long. Germline V gene data show CDR1 as MDHEN and CDR2 as SYDVKM. V lost 10 bases and J 3 bases, leaving 21 bases between the germline ends. DNA for the CDR3: TGTGCCACCAATTCCGGGAGGCTTTCCCACTATGGCTACACCTTC. Its translation: CATNSGRLSHYGYTF.

The chain is built from TRBV6-1 and TRBJ1-1; a weak D match, TRBD1 (6 bases). The CDR3 runs to 15 residues. V was cut by 4 bases and J by 3 bases, with 15 bases left in between. The germline V gene has CDR1 MNHNS and CDR2 SASEGT. The CDR3: CASSAIPQGHTEAFF. CDR3 DNA sequence: TGTGCCAGCAGTGCGATACCACAGGGACACACTGAAGCTTTCTTT.

This clone was observed at least ten times. V and J are TRBV2 and TRBJ1-5; the D gene is possibly TRBD1 (5 bases). This CDR3 region has 14 residues. Germline lookup yields CDR1 SNHLY and CDR2 FYNNEI. The V gene lost 2 bases and the J gene lost 4 bases, with 9 bases spanning the gap. The CDR3 DNA reads as TGTGCCAGCAGTGAATCAGGGTCGAATCAGCCCCAGCATTTT. This gives the protein CASSESGSNQPQHF.

This clone was observed once. This may stem from a read error, because a much larger clone lies one nucleotide away. This CDR3 is also generated by other DNA sequences in the sample. The chain couples TRBV5-4 to TRBJ2-5; D assignment may be TRBD1 or TRBD2 (6 bases each). The germline V gene encodes CDR1 SGHNT and CDR2 YYREEE (reference sequence). This CDR3 is 19 amino acids long. Here the CDR3 DNA reads TGTGCCAGCAGCTTGTTCCGACCGGGGGCAGGCACCTCCTCGGAGACCCAATACTTC. Encoded protein: CASSLFRPGAGTSSETQYF.

This clone appeared a few times. The rearrangement links TRBV6-2 or TRBV6-3 to TRBJ2-2; D perhaps matches TRBD2 (6 bases). The CDR3 contains 14 residues. Germline V gene lookup returns CDR1 MNHEY and CDR2 SVGEGT. V lost 6 bases and J lost 6, with 14 bases in between. This CDR3 reads CASRLAGMPGELFF. Here the CDR3 DNA reads TGTGCCAGCAGACTAGCTGGTATGCCCGGGGAGCTGTTTTTT.

On this clone: Lacking the conserved final phenylalanine or tryptophan, this CDR3 likely reflects a read error. No DNA is shown, since the ends of the CDR3 on it are uncertain; the CDR3 is the one TCRdb lists. The chain has TRBV14 and TRBJ1-1. The germline gives CDR1 SGHDN, CDR2 FVKESK. 8 amino acids form the CDR3, both terminal residues included. CDR3 in amino acids: CASSQLLP.

Comments on this clone: At one end, the junction sequence differs from germline, possibly due to a read error. The gene calls are TRBV7-8 and TRBJ2-1, with TRBD2 as a possible D gene (5 bases). CDR1 is SGHVS, CDR2 FQNEAQ, per germline. This CDR3 is built from 15 residues. CDR3 amino acids: CDSSSPRDIYNEQFF. The CDR3 coding sequence is TGTGACAGCAGCTCCCCACGGGATATTTACAATGAGCAGTTCTTC.

At least ten counts were recorded for this clone. The V call is TRBV30, the J call TRBJ1-4, with 7 bases matching TRBD1. The CDR3 spans 13 residues. The V segment lost 0 bases and the J segment 16 bases; nucleotides outside the gene matches: 11. Germline V gene lookup returns CDR1 GTSNPN and CDR2 SVGIG (reference sequence). The CDR3 protein is CAWSVRRTDREFF. DNA for the CDR3: TGTGCCTGGAGTGTACGAAGAACAGACAGGGAGTTTTTT.

The rearrangement uses TRBV9 and TRBJ1-2; no definite D call. Germline CDR1 SGDLS, CDR2 YYNGEE. V was cut by 4 bases and J by 5 bases, with 21 bases left in between. The CDR3 runs 16 residues. The CDR3 here is CASSPFVGPPKYGYTF. CDR3 DNA: TGTGCCAGCAGCCCCTTCGTAGGACCTCCCAAGTATGGCTACACCTTC.

This clone was observed at least ten times. The gene calls are TRBV19 and TRBJ2-3, with TRBD2 matching 7 bases. Germline CDR1 LNHDA, CDR2 SQIVND (reference sequence). This CDR3 region has 15 residues. V shed 4 bases, J shed 0 bases, and the junction held 4 bases outside the gene matches. The CDR3 nucleotides read TGTGCCAGTAGTAAGACTAGCTTGAGCACAGATACGCAGTATTTT. It codes for CASSKTSLSTDTQYF.

To note about this clone: A read error is possible here, since a much larger clone lies one base away. The chain employs TRBV6-4 and TRBJ2-3, with D maybe TRBD1 (6 bases). The CDR3 runs 17 residues. Germline lookup yields CDR1 MRHNA and CDR2 SNTAGT. The CDR3 spells CASSDSRDNGNTYTQYF. The CDR3 bases are TGTGCCAGCAGTGACTCGAGGGACAACGGGAACACATATACGCAGTATTTT.

This clone came up many times. The chain has TRBV28 and TRBJ2-1; D unresolved. V was pared by 6 bases and J by 12 bases, with 21 bases between. This CDR3 is built from 14 residues. The germline V gene encodes CDR1 MDHEN and CDR2 SYDVKM. CDR3 coding DNA: TGTGCCAGCAGCACCCCCCAAGGGTGGAAGGGGCAGTTCTTC. It specifies CASSTPQGWKGQFF.

This clone was counted between two and nine times. The CDR3 end shows no conserved phenylalanine or tryptophan, and so a read error is likely. The chain uses TRBV24-1 and TRBJ1-1; tentatively, D is TRBD1 (6 bases). CDR1 KGHDR and CDR2 SFDVKD come from the germline V gene. The CDR3 is 13 amino acids. V was shortened by 9 bases and J by 1 base, with 11 bases between the two germline ends. In DNA, the CDR3 is TGTGCCACCCAGGGGAGGGGGAACACTGAAGCTTTCCTT. Translation gives CATQGRGNTEAFL.

This clone was recorded many times. The chain has TRBV4-1 and TRBJ1-5, with 7 nucleotides matching TRBD1. The CDR3 has 18 amino acids. With 2 bases clipped from V and 3 bases from J, the junction kept 13 bases outside the gene matches. Per germline, CDR1 MGHRA and CDR2 YSYEKL. This CDR3 reads CASSQRVFGTVLNQPQHF. The CDR3 DNA is TGCGCCAGCAGCCAAAGGGTTTTTGGGACAGTCCTCAATCAGCCCCAGCATTTT.

This chain connects TRBV20-1 to TRBJ1-2, with D hard to call. The germline V and J ends were trimmed by 0 bases and 3 bases, with 14 bases remaining between them. The germline V gene encodes CDR1 DFQATT and CDR2 SNEGSKA (reference sequence). The CDR3 extends over 15 amino acids. The CDR3 sequence is CSARDQPRLDYGYTF. In DNA form, the CDR3 reads TGCAGTGCTAGAGATCAGCCAAGGTTGGACTATGGCTACACCTTC.

This clone occurred many times. The chain is built from TRBV5-1 and TRBJ2-2; TRBD1 is a possible D gene (6 bases). The CDR3 is made up of 15 amino acids. The V and J ends lost 1 base and 3 bases respectively, with 10 bases between them. Germline values: CDR1 SGHRS, CDR2 YFSETQ. In DNA form, the CDR3 reads TGCGCCAGCAGCTTGCAGGGGACCGACACCGGGGAGCTGTTTTTT. Translating it yields CASSLQGTDTGELFF.

This clone was seen ten or more times. The chain joins TRBV5-1 to TRBJ2-1, with unresolved D. CDR1 is SGHRS, CDR2 YFSETQ, per germline. CDR3 length: 14 residues. Trimming took 0 bases from V and 0 from J, leaving 4 bases between them. CDR3 sequence reads: CASSLEYSYNEQFF. The CDR3 nucleotides are TGCGCCAGCAGCTTGGAATACTCCTACAATGAGCAGTTCTTC. Together with reference TRBV5-1 and TRBJ2-1, the CDR3 gives the full variable domain: KAGVTQTPRYLIKTRGQQVTLSCSPISGHRSVSWYQQTPGQGLQFLFEYFSETQRNKGNFPGRFSGRQFSNSRSEMNVSTLELGDSALYLCASSLEYSYNEQFFGPGTRLTVL.

This clone showed up many times. Other DNA sequences in this sample translate to the same CDR3. This chain joins TRBV4-2 and TRBJ2-7; 7 positions agree with TRBD1. This CDR3 is 14 amino acids long. Germline-derived CDR1 and CDR2 are LGHNA and YNFKEQ. The V segment lost 0 bases and the J segment 6 bases; nucleotides outside the gene matches: 5. CDR3 nucleotide sequence: TGTGCCAGCAGCCAAGAAACAGGGGCCCCCGAGCAGTACTTC. Its protein is CASSQETGAPEQYF.

Regarding this clone: The germline gene is not matched at one end of the junction; a read error may be the cause. CDR3 DNA sequence: TGTGCCAGCAGCTTGGGGGGGTTCACCTGGGAGCTGTTTTTT. It translates to CASSLGGFTWELFF. The rearrangement uses TRBV7-2 and TRBJ2-2; 7 nucleotides match TRBD2. From germline, CDR1 is SGHTA and CDR2 FQGNSA. The CDR3 has 14 residues. The whole variable domain, remainder taken from reference TRBV7-2 and TRBJ2-2, is GAGVSQSPSNKVTEKGKDVELRCDPISGHTALYWYRQSLGQGLEFLIYFQGNSAPDKSGLPSDRFSAERTGGSVSTLTIQRTQQEDSAVYLCASSLGGFTWELFFGEGSRLTVL.

This clone was recorded many times. The genes are TRBV29-1 and TRBJ1-2, with D perhaps TRBD1 (5 bases). The CDR3 has 11 residues. The germline V and J ends were trimmed by 4 bases and 7 bases, with 10 bases remaining between them. Germline V lookup: CDR1 SQVTM, CDR2 ANQGSEA. CDR3 nucleotide sequence: TGCAGCGTTGTAAGTGGGGGTGGCTACACCTTC. This gives the protein CSVVSGGGYTF.

This clone turned up a few times. Distinct nucleotide sequences in the sample also encode this CDR3. This chain links TRBV3-1 with TRBJ2-3; D gene uncertain. There are 17 residues in the CDR3. Germline V gives CDR1 LGHDT, CDR2 YNNKEL (reference sequence). With 2 bases removed from V and 0 bases from J, the gap between germline ends came to 15 bases. CDR3 residues: CASSQRLVRSSTDTQYF. CDR3 in DNA: TGTGCCAGCAGCCAACGTCTGGTTCGGTCTAGCACAGATACGCAGTATTTT.

As regards this clone: A clone one base away is much larger, so this may be a read error. The chain carries TRBV10-3 and TRBJ2-2; maybe TRBD1 (6 bases). CDR1 is ENHRY, CDR2 SYGVKD, per germline. Trimming removed 3 bases from V and 3 bases from J, with 17 bases in between. This CDR3 is built from 17 residues. CDR3 amino acids: CAISDRWYRADTGELFF. CDR3 in DNA: TGTGCCATCAGTGACCGATGGTACAGGGCGGACACCGGGGAGCTGTTTTTT.